A single sample gave rise to the 11 T cell receptor beta chains below, sequenced in a study of T cell changes during pregnancy in multiple sclerosis. Assay used: immunoSEQ multiplex PCR; TCRdb lists only in-frame clones, some missing. The table records under 60,000 clones, less than 95% of them present only once. This sample comprised CD4+ T cells from peripheral blood mononuclear cells, obtained in the third trimester of pregnancy. These receptors originate from a female donor with multiple sclerosis, enrolled in a pregnancy study.

The chain has TRBV7-9 and TRBJ1-2; no definite D call. V was clipped by 2 bases and J by 4 bases, with 8 bases between them. From germline, CDR1 is SEHNR and CDR2 FQNEAQ (reference sequence). CDR3 length equals 13 residues. CDR3 bases: TGTGCCAGCAGCTTAATACATCTCTATGGCTACACCTTC. Translation gives CASSLIHLYGYTF.

The chain combines TRBV11-3 with TRBJ1-1, with 8 bases that match TRBD1. With V trimmed by 5 bases and J by 6 bases, 11 bases remained unmatched. Germline CDR1 is SGHNT and CDR2 is YENEEA. CDR3 length: 15 amino acids. CDR3 in DNA: TGTGCCAGCAGCCGGATCACAGGGGGTGACTCTGAAGCTTTCTTT. As protein: CASSRITGGDSEAFF.

The V call is TRBV29-1, the J call TRBJ2-7; 7 bases fit TRBD1. Germline CDR1 is SQVTM and CDR2 is ANQGSEA. The CDR3 contains 14 residues. After removal of 4 bases from V and 2 bases from J, the junction contained 8 bases not matched to a gene. CDR3 residues: CSVVPGDSTYEQYF. Written as DNA, the CDR3 is TGCAGCGTTGTCCCCGGGGACAGCACCTACGAGCAGTACTTC.

This clone was seen only once. This chain uses TRBV15 with TRBJ2-5, with TRBD1 matching over 9 bases. In germline, CDR1 is LNHNV, CDR2 YYDKDF (reference sequence). J was trimmed by 7 bases and V by 1 base; bases with no gene match: 1. This CDR3 has 13 residues. The CDR3, as DNA: TGTGCCACCAGCAGAGGACAGGGGGGGACCCAGTACTTC. It encodes CATSRGQGGTQYF.

V and J are TRBV4-1 and TRBJ2-2; the match to TRBD2 covers 9 bases. CDR3 length equals 17 residues. The J segment lost 6 bases and the V segment lost 0 bases, leaving 8 bases of the junction unmatched. Germline V CDR1 and CDR2: MGHRA, YSYEKL. CDR3 residues: CASSQDGGGGVAGELFF. The CDR3 nucleotides read TGCGCCAGCAGCCAAGATGGAGGCGGGGGGGTGGCCGGGGAGCTGTTTTTT.

This chain joins TRBV6-6 and TRBJ2-7, with TRBD2 identical over 13 bases. J gave up 6 bases and V 6 bases, and 8 bases lay outside the gene matches. The CDR3 totals 15 residues. The V gene's germline CDR1 is MNHNY and CDR2 SVGAGI (reference sequence). In nucleotides, the CDR3 is TGTGCCAGCAGCCCCTCACTAGCGGGGGGGCCCGAGCAGTACTTC. It codes for CASSPSLAGGPEQYF.

The chain recombines TRBV7-3 with TRBJ2-3, with D uncertain. This CDR3 comprises 13 residues. Trimming took off 3 bases at V and 5 bases at J, with 9 bases between the two ends. CDR1 and CDR2 from the germline V gene are SGHTA and FQGTGA. The CDR3 spells CASSFSPGDTQYF. As DNA, the CDR3 is TGTGCCAGCAGCTTTAGTCCGGGAGATACGCAGTATTTT.

The rearrangement joins TRBV19 to TRBJ2-4, with 7 bases fitting TRBD2. V lost 6 bases to trimming and J lost 0 bases; unmatched junction nucleotides: 5. CDR3 size: 15 residues. CDR1 is LNHDA, CDR2 SQIVND, per germline (reference sequence). CDR3 nucleotides: TGTGCCAGTAGCCCTAGCGGCCTAGCCAAAAACATTCAGTACTTC. Translation: CASSPSGLAKNIQYF.

The V call is TRBV5-1, the J call TRBJ1-3; D might be TRBD1 (5 bases). The CDR3 has 14 amino acids. Germline V lookup: CDR1 SGHRS, CDR2 YFSETQ. The V end was cut by 4 bases, the J end by 8 bases, with 16 bases between. In nucleotides, the CDR3 is TGCGCCAGCAGCCCTGGCAGGGAGGGAGACACCATATATTTT. This sequence encodes CASSPGREGDTIYF.

The chain recombines TRBV6-1 with TRBJ2-5; 8 nucleotides align to TRBD1. Looked up from germline, CDR1 is MNHNS and CDR2 is SASEGT. The CDR3 covers 15 residues. V was clipped by 3 bases and J by 2 bases; unmatched bases: 5. CDR3 region: CASSDGTGPQETQYF. The CDR3 DNA reads TGTGCCAGCAGTGACGGGACAGGCCCTCAAGAGACCCAGTACTTC.

J is TRBJ1-4 and V is TRBV2, with D perhaps TRBD1 (5 bases). V was pared by 8 bases and J by 7 bases, with 17 bases between. The CDR3 runs 14 residues. Germline values: CDR1 SNHLY, CDR2 FYNNEI. CDR3 region: CASLAGGRTEKLFF. In nucleotides, the CDR3 is TGTGCCAGCCTTGCTGGGGGGAGGACTGAAAAACTGTTTTTT.